The 28 T cell receptor beta chains reported below all come from one sample, sequenced in a study of T cell responses to AZD1222 COVID-19 vaccine. TCRdb's copy holds only in-frame clones and misses some; the assay was immunoSEQ multiplex PCR. The sample has around 120,000 clones; approximately 89% are singletons. The input for sequencing was peripheral blood, taken on day 0 of AZD1222 vaccination. These receptor sequences come from an adult in good health.

V gene TRBV13 combines with J gene TRBJ2-5; 9 nucleotides align to TRBD2. CDR1 and CDR2 (germline): PRHDT, FYEKMQ (reference sequence). Losses at the gene ends were 5 bases for V and 7 bases for J; bases not matched to a gene: 14. This CDR3 is 16 amino acids long. Here the CDR3 DNA reads TGTGCCAGCAGCCCCCAGGGACTAGCCGGTGGGGGGACCCAGTACTTC. Translation: CASSPQGLAGGGTQYF.

The V and J genes are TRBV7-3 and TRBJ2-2; tentatively, D is TRBD1 or TRBD2 (6 bases each). Trimming removed 4 bases from V and 7 bases from J, with 16 bases in between. CDR1 and CDR2 from the germline V gene are SGHTA and FQGTGA. The CDR3 consists of 15 residues. The CDR3 region has the DNA TGTGCCAGCAGCTCCCTAGGGGGGCCGGACGGGGAGCTGTTTTTT. The encoded protein is CASSSLGGPDGELFF. Based on the CDR3 plus reference TRBV7-3 and TRBJ2-2, the full variable domain is GAGVSQTPSNKVTEKGKYVELRCDPISGHTALYWYRQSLGQGPEFLIYFQGTGAADDSGLPNDRFFAVRPEGSVSTLKIQRTERGDSAVYLCASSSLGGPDGELFFGEGSRLTVL.

V and J are TRBV7-2 and TRBJ2-5, with D perhaps TRBD1 or TRBD2 (7 bases each). Germline lookup yields CDR1 SGHTA and CDR2 FQGNSA. The CDR3 extends over 16 amino acids. Trimming took 5 bases from V and 3 from J, leaving 19 bases between them. The CDR3 protein is CASSRYRGGREETQYF. The CDR3 region has the DNA TGTGCCAGCAGCCGCTACAGGGGAGGGCGGGAAGAGACCCAGTACTTC.

The J gene is TRBJ1-3, the V gene TRBV10-2; D is uncertain. CDR3 length: 12 amino acids. The germline V and J ends were trimmed by 6 bases and 4 bases, with 7 bases remaining between them. The germline CDR1 and CDR2 sequences are WSHSY and SAAADI. CDR3 amino acids: CASSQQGNTIYF. CDR3 DNA sequence: TGCGCCAGCAGCCAACAGGGAAACACCATATATTTT.

The chain has TRBV5-1 and TRBJ1-6, with D unresolved. From germline, CDR1 is SGHRS and CDR2 YFSETQ. CDR3 length: 15 residues. V lost 4 bases and J lost 5, with 13 bases in between. The CDR3 region has the DNA TGCGCCAGCAGCCCCCGGGAGGGTCATAATTCACCCCTCCACTTT. Amino acids: CASSPREGHNSPLHF. The full variable domain, rest sourced from reference TRBV5-1 and TRBJ1-6, is KAGVTQTPRYLIKTRGQQVTLSCSPISGHRSVSWYQQTPGQGLQFLFEYFSETQRNKGNFPGRFSGRQFSNSRSEMNVSTLELGDSALYLCASSPREGHNSPLHFGNGTRLTVT.

The chain employs TRBV7-9 and TRBJ2-1; 8 bases are a match to TRBD2. The trim removed 1 base at V and 8 bases at J, leaving 13 bases unmatched. Germline lookup yields CDR1 SEHNR and CDR2 FQNEAQ (reference sequence). The CDR3 extends over 17 amino acids. Written as DNA, the CDR3 is TGTGCCAGCAGCTTAGTGGGACTAGTTCTTTATTTCGATGAGCAGTTCTTC. Amino acids: CASSLVGLVLYFDEQFF.

V and J are TRBV6-5 and TRBJ1-1, with 10 bases matching TRBD1. Germline-derived CDR1 and CDR2 are MNHEY and SVGAGI. V lost 8 bases, J lost 9 bases, and 9 bases stayed unmatched. The CDR3 runs 13 residues. CDR3 amino acids: CASERQGAKKAFF. For the CDR3, the DNA is TGTGCCAGCGAGCGACAGGGGGCGAAGAAAGCTTTCTTT.

The chain recombines TRBV18 with TRBJ2-6; 8 nucleotides align to TRBD1. This CDR3 region has 19 residues. In germline, CDR1 is KGHSH, CDR2 LQKENI. With V trimmed by 1 base and J by 2 bases, 10 bases remained unmatched. The CDR3 coding sequence is TGTGCCAGCTCACCACTCCGGGCAGGGGGCGTAGCTGGGGCCAACGTCCTGACTTTC. It codes for CASSPLRAGGVAGANVLTF.

The chain couples TRBV10-3 to TRBJ2-7; 10 nucleotides align to TRBD2. J was trimmed by 4 bases and V by 2 bases; bases with no gene match: 2. Germline V lookup: CDR1 ENHRY, CDR2 SYGVKD. The CDR3 has 14 residues. The CDR3 nucleotides read TGTGCCATCAGTGAGGCTAGCGGGGGATACGAGCAGTACTTC. Its protein product is CAISEASGGYEQYF.

V and J are TRBV15 and TRBJ1-5; D gene uncertain. Trimming stripped 6 bases from V and 0 bases from J, with 18 bases between. CDR1 is LNHNV and CDR2 is YYDKDF in the germline V gene (reference sequence). The CDR3 has 17 residues. In DNA, the CDR3 is TGTGCCACCAGTATGTTCCCCCGGAAACATAGCAATCAGCCCCAGCATTTT. Translated: CATSMFPRKHSNQPQHF.

This clone turned up a few times. V usage is TRBV6-2 or TRBV6-3 and J usage is TRBJ2-5, with D tentatively TRBD2 (5 bases). The length of the CDR3 is 17 residues. Germline V gene sequence: CDR1 MNHEY, CDR2 SVGEGT. Trimming removed 5 bases at V and 2 bases at J, with 21 bases between. Here the CDR3 DNA reads TGTGCCAGCAGTCCCCGTATTAGCCCCCGGGGACAAGAGACCCAGTACTTC. Translation: CASSPRISPRGQETQYF.

In its sample, this clone was seen once. V and J are TRBV6-5 and TRBJ2-5; 10 nucleotides match TRBD2. J lost 5 bases, V lost 6 bases, and 3 bases had no gene match. The CDR3 totals 13 residues. The germline V gene encodes CDR1 MNHEY and CDR2 SVGAGI. The CDR3 nucleotides are TGTGCCAGCAGAACGACTAGCGGGGAGACCCAGTACTTC. Its protein product is CASRTTSGETQYF.

This chain uses TRBV4-3 with TRBJ2-2, with D tentatively TRBD1 (6 bases). V lost 0 bases, J lost 0 bases, and 14 bases lay in between. This CDR3 comprises 18 residues. Germline V gives CDR1 LGHNA, CDR2 YSLEER. The CDR3 sequence is CASSQEGAALTNTGELFF. In nucleotides, the CDR3 is TGCGCCAGCAGCCAAGAGGGGGCAGCGCTAACGAACACCGGGGAGCTGTTTTTT.

This rearrangement joins TRBV5-1 to TRBJ2-1; D is ambiguous. V lost 0 bases and J lost 4, with 8 bases in between. CDR1 SGHRS and CDR2 YFSETQ come from the germline V gene. CDR3 length: 14 residues. The CDR3 spells CASSLATQYNEQFF. CDR3 coding DNA: TGCGCCAGCAGCTTGGCCACCCAATACAATGAGCAGTTCTTC.

The chain is built from TRBV28 and TRBJ1-1, with 8 bases aligning to TRBD1. Germline values: CDR1 MDHEN, CDR2 SYDVKM. The CDR3 runs to 16 residues. V lost 4 bases to trimming and J lost 5 bases; unmatched junction nucleotides: 12. The chain's CDR3 is CASSWQLRGRGTEAFF. The CDR3 DNA sequence: TGTGCCAGCAGTTGGCAACTCAGGGGGCGGGGGACTGAAGCTTTCTTT.

This clone showed up just a few times. V gene TRBV12-3 or TRBV12-4 combines with J gene TRBJ1-5; D remains ambiguous. This CDR3 region has 12 residues. The V end lost 3 bases, the J end lost 8 bases, and 8 bases lay between the germline ends. The CDR3 DNA is TGTGCCAGCAGTTTCGGGGAGGAGCCCCAGCATTTT. This codes for CASSFGEEPQHF.

This rearrangement joins TRBV4-3 to TRBJ1-6, with TRBD1 as a possible D gene (5 bases). The CDR3 totals 13 residues. Germline V gene data show CDR1 as LGHNA and CDR2 as YSLEER. V lost 0 bases, J lost 9 bases, and 6 bases lay in between. The CDR3 bases are TGCGCCAGCAGCCAAGAAAGGGGTTCACCCCTCCACTTT. Translation gives CASSQERGSPLHF.

This clone was detected only once. The chain uses TRBV2 and TRBJ1-5; D remains ambiguous. This CDR3 is built from 14 residues. Germline CDR1 is SNHLY and CDR2 is FYNNEI. Trimming took 4 bases from V and 0 from J, leaving 7 bases between them. CDR3 DNA: TGTGCCAGCAGTGTTATGGTTAGCAATCAGCCCCAGCATTTT. As protein: CASSVMVSNQPQHF.

The V call is TRBV11-2, the J call TRBJ2-4; D is uncertain. V gave up 1 base and J gave up 0 bases, with 13 bases separating them. The CDR3 runs 17 residues. The germline V gene encodes CDR1 SGHAT and CDR2 FQNNGV. In nucleotides, the CDR3 is TGTGCCAGCAGCTTAGGAGACCCAGGTTTAGCCAAAAACATTCAGTACTTC. This sequence encodes CASSLGDPGLAKNIQYF.

This clone was seen a single time. The V call is TRBV29-1, the J call TRBJ1-2; a possible D gene is TRBD1 (6 bases). Trimming shortened V by 6 bases and J by 13 bases, and 24 bases separated the two germline ends. Germline V CDR1 and CDR2: SQVTM, ANQGSEA. CDR3 size: 13 residues. CDR3 sequence: CSVEGLDSGRLTF. Here the CDR3 DNA reads TGCAGCGTGGAGGGTTTGGACAGTGGCCGTCTCACCTTC.

This chain joins TRBV28 and TRBJ2-7; D remains ambiguous. The germline V gene encodes CDR1 MDHEN and CDR2 SYDVKM. V shed 7 bases and J shed 5 bases, with 12 bases lying between them. The CDR3 spans 12 residues. The CDR3 region is CASNSVGNEQYF. DNA of the CDR3: TGTGCCAGCAACTCTGTTGGGAACGAGCAGTACTTC.

This clone was recorded only once. CDR3 nucleotides: TGCGCCAGCACGGTAGCGGGGGGGCCGGGGGAGACCCAGTACTTC. Translation: CASTVAGGPGETQYF. This chain connects TRBV5-1 to TRBJ2-5, with 11 bases fitting TRBD2. CDR1 SGHRS and CDR2 YFSETQ come from the germline V gene. The CDR3 length is 15 residues. Trimming took 6 bases from V and 5 from J; bases not matched to a gene: 9.

This clone was counted at least ten times. The gene calls are TRBV7-2 and TRBJ2-5, with TRBD2 as a possible D gene (6 bases). The germline V gene has CDR1 SGHTA and CDR2 FQGNSA. The CDR3 runs 14 residues. V was trimmed by 0 bases and J by 5 bases, leaving 10 bases between them. CDR3 residues: CASSLALGRETQYF. The CDR3 DNA reads TGTGCCAGCAGCTTAGCGCTGGGGAGGGAGACCCAGTACTTC.

CDR3 in amino acids: CAISDEGGGYTF. CDR3 DNA: TGTGCCATCAGTGACGAAGGGGGTGGCTACACCTTC. V gene TRBV10-3 combines with J gene TRBJ1-2, with D perhaps TRBD1 (6 bases). This CDR3 region has 12 residues. V was clipped by 3 bases and J by 7 bases, with 9 bases between them. Germline CDR1 is ENHRY and CDR2 is SYGVKD.

V is TRBV15 and J is TRBJ1-1; possibly TRBD1 for D (6 bases). The CDR3 sequence is 14 residues long. Per germline, CDR1 LNHNV and CDR2 YYDKDF (reference sequence). Trimming stripped 8 bases from V and 5 bases from J, with 18 bases between. The CDR3: CATSRGRGGTEAFF. CDR3 coding DNA: TGTGCCACCTCCAGAGGGAGGGGGGGGACTGAAGCTTTCTTT.

In this sample, this clone turned up once. This chain joins TRBV5-1 and TRBJ2-7; D perhaps matches TRBD2 (6 bases). CDR1 and CDR2 (germline): SGHRS, YFSETQ. Trimming cost V 2 bases and J 2 bases, with 14 bases left between them. The length of the CDR3 is 15 residues. CDR3 region: CASSLGGADPYEQYF. CDR3 nucleotides: TGCGCCAGCAGCTTAGGAGGGGCCGATCCCTACGAGCAGTACTTC. Full variable domain (outside the CDR3, taken from reference TRBV5-1 and TRBJ2-7): KAGVTQTPRYLIKTRGQQVTLSCSPISGHRSVSWYQQTPGQGLQFLFEYFSETQRNKGNFPGRFSGRQFSNSRSEMNVSTLELGDSALYLCASSLGGADPYEQYFGPGTRLTVT.

This rearrangement joins TRBV19 to TRBJ2-5; D is undetermined. The V gene's germline CDR1 is LNHDA and CDR2 SQIVND (reference sequence). The CDR3 length is 11 residues. V shed 6 bases and J shed 5 bases, with 7 bases lying between them. The CDR3, as DNA: TGTGCCAGTAGAGGCAGCGAGACCCAGTACTTC. It translates to CASRGSETQYF.

The CDR3 is CASSPRGGRNEKLFF. In DNA, the CDR3 is TGTGCCAGCAGTCCCCGCGGGGGGAGGAATGAAAAACTGTTTTTT. The chain combines TRBV6-4 with TRBJ1-4, with D possibly being TRBD1 (5 bases). The germline V gene has CDR1 MRHNA and CDR2 SNTAGT. The CDR3 totals 15 residues. V was shortened by 5 bases and J by 5 bases, with 15 bases between the two germline ends.